These T cell receptor beta chains were read from a single sample in a study of cytomegalovirus exposure and HLA in healthy donors. TCRdb's table, derived via immunoSEQ multiplex PCR, lists solely in-frame clones and lacks some. Across some 53,000 clones, the top ten clones capture 9% to 15% of the sample. Sequences were obtained from PBMCs. These receptors were obtained from a woman aged 55-70 years in good health and CMV-seropositive. Both conserved end residues are part of each CDR3. The order of the fields is V gene, D gene, J gene, clone size, CDR3 DNA, CDR3 protein. A D gene is named only where the DNA matches it firmly. Where a row states a size, it is once, few, many or the class of an expanded clone; other rows omit it.

V: TRBV5-6; D: TRBD2; J: TRBJ2-1; size: NA; DNA: TGTGCCAGCAGCGGGACCCTTCTAGCGGGGGTTTTTAATGAGCAGTTCTTC; CDR3: CASSGTLLAGVFNEQFF
V: TRBV29-1; D: NA; J: TRBJ1-2; size: NA; DNA: TGCCTTTCCGGAACCCCGGCGGAAAGGGGGGGCTATGGCTACACCTTC; CDR3: CLSGTPAERGGYGYTF
V: TRBV18; D: TRBD1; J: TRBJ2-7; size: NA; DNA: TGTGCCAGCTCACCGGACAGGCCCCCCTACGAGCAGTACTTC; CDR3: CASSPDRPPYEQYF
V: TRBV5-1; D: TRBD1; J: TRBJ2-1; size: NA; DNA: TGCGCCAGCAGCGGACAGGGGTTAGGCTACAATGAGCAGTTCTTC; CDR3: CASSGQGLGYNEQFF
V: TRBV18; D: TRBD1; J: TRBJ2-7; size: NA; DNA: TGTGCCAGCTCACGGGGACAGGGAGGAGAGCAGTACTTC; CDR3: CASSRGQGGEQYF
V: TRBV16; D: TRBD1; J: TRBJ1-2; size: NA; DNA: TGTGCCAGCAGCCAAATTGGGACAGGCCGCTATGGCTACACCTTC; CDR3: CASSQIGTGRYGYTF
V: TRBV11-3; D: TRBD2; J: TRBJ2-4; size: NA; DNA: TGTGCCAGCAGCTGGACTAGCGGGGGGGACTTAGCCAAAAACATTCAGTACTTC; CDR3: CASSWTSGGDLAKNIQYF
V: TRBV5-1; D: TRBD1; J: TRBJ2-2; size: NA; DNA: TGCGCCAGCAGCGGGACAGGGTCACAGCGATTAAACACCGGGGAGCTGTTTTTT; CDR3: CASSGTGSQRLNTGELFF
V: TRBV2; D: NA; J: TRBJ1-6; size: NA; DNA: TGTGCCAGCAGTGAAACGAGACAGGCCCTCTTT; CDR3: CASSETRQALF
V: TRBV5-4; D: NA; J: TRBJ1-4; size: NA; DNA: TGTGCCAGCAGCTTGGAGGGGTCGAGTGAAAAACTGTTTTTT; CDR3: CASSLEGSSEKLFF
V: TRBV5-1; D: NA; J: TRBJ2-1; size: NA; DNA: TGCGCCAGCAGCTTGGGACAGACTTACAATGAGCAGTTCTTC; CDR3: CASSLGQTYNEQFF
V: TRBV29-1; D: NA; J: TRBJ2-1; size: NA; DNA: TGCAGCGGCGGGGACGGAGAGCAGTTCTTC; CDR3: CSGGDGEQFF
V: TRBV30; D: NA; J: TRBJ1-1; size: NA; DNA: TGTGCCTGGAGTTCACGTATGGGGGAGGTGGACACTGAAGCTTTCTTT; CDR3: CAWSSRMGEVDTEAFF
V: TRBV5-1; D: NA; J: TRBJ1-2; size: NA; DNA: TGCGCCAGCAGCTTGGGACAGTACTATGGCTACACCTTC; CDR3: CASSLGQYYGYTF
V: TRBV6-6; D: NA; J: TRBJ1-4; size: NA; DNA: TGTGCCAGCAGCAACGGAGGGGAACTGTTTTTT; CDR3: CASSNGGELFF
V: TRBV6-6; D: NA; J: TRBJ1-6; size: NA; DNA: TGTGCCAGCAGTTACGCCGCTCAGAAATCACCCCTCCACTTT; CDR3: CASSYAAQKSPLHF
V: TRBV5-1; D: TRBD1; J: TRBJ1-4; size: NA; DNA: TGCGCCAGCAGCGCCTCCGGGACAGTTTCGAATGAAAAACTGTTTTTT; CDR3: CASSASGTVSNEKLFF
V: TRBV5-6; D: NA; J: TRBJ1-4; size: NA; DNA: TGTGCCAGCAGTCCCTCCCCAGACAATAATGAAAAACTGTTTTTT; CDR3: CASSPSPDNNEKLFF
V: TRBV5-1; D: NA; J: TRBJ2-5; size: NA; DNA: TGCGCCAGCAGCCCTGGTTCCCAGCGAGAGAACCAGTACTTC; CDR3: CASSPGSQRENQYF
V: TRBV2; D: TRBD1; J: TRBJ1-1; size: NA; DNA: TGTGCCAGCAGTGATGACAGGGGTAGCACTGAAGCTTTCTTT; CDR3: CASSDDRGSTEAFF
V: TRBV7-7; D: NA; J: TRBJ2-1; size: NA; DNA: TGTGCTAGCAGCTTAGGAGGGGGGGCCCCCAATTACAATGAGCAGTTCTTC; CDR3: CASSLGGGAPNYNEQFF
V: TRBV6-5; D: NA; J: TRBJ2-1; size: NA; DNA: TGTGCCAGCATGTCGGGGAGCTCCTACAATGAGCAGTTCTTC; CDR3: CASMSGSSYNEQFF
V: TRBV7-6; D: NA; J: TRBJ2-3; size: NA; DNA: TGTGCCAGCAGCTCGATAACACCAGATACGCAGTATTTT; CDR3: CASSSITPDTQYF
V: TRBV19; D: TRBD1; J: TRBJ2-1; size: NA; DNA: TGTGCCAGTAGTTCCCGGACAGGGAATAGCGAGCAGTTCTTC; CDR3: CASSSRTGNSEQFF
V: TRBV19; D: NA; J: TRBJ2-1; size: NA; DNA: TGTGCCAGTAGTATACGAGCGCTTGAGCAGTTCTTC; CDR3: CASSIRALEQFF
V: TRBV27; D: TRBD1; J: TRBJ2-1; size: medium-sized; DNA: TGTGCCAGCAGTAGCACAGGGGGGAGTGAGCAGTTCTTC; CDR3: CASSSTGGSEQFF
V: TRBV5-1; D: TRBD1; J: TRBJ2-6; size: NA; DNA: TGCGCCAGCAGCTTACAGGGGGCTGGGGCCAACGTCCTGACTTTC; CDR3: CASSLQGAGANVLTF
V: TRBV5-1; D: NA; J: TRBJ2-7; size: NA; DNA: TGCGCCAGCAGCTTGGTTAGCCCCGTTAGACAGGCCTACGAGCAGTACTTC; CDR3: CASSLVSPVRQAYEQYF
V: TRBV2; D: NA; J: TRBJ1-1; size: NA; DNA: TGTGCCAGCGGGGGGTCGCGGCTGAACACTGAAGCTTTCTTT; CDR3: CASGGSRLNTEAFF
V: TRBV6-5; D: NA; J: TRBJ2-4; size: NA; DNA: TGTGCCACCTCCTTTCCGGGGTCCAAAAACATTCAGTACTTC; CDR3: CATSFPGSKNIQYF
V: TRBV29-1; D: NA; J: TRBJ1-1; size: NA; DNA: TGCAGCGTTCACGAAAGGCCGCAGGGGTTGAACACTGAAGCTTTCTTT; CDR3: CSVHERPQGLNTEAFF
V: TRBV18; D: TRBD1; J: TRBJ1-5; size: NA; DNA: TGTGCCAGCTCACGGGATCAGGGGGTATCAAGCAATCAGCCCCAGCATTTT; CDR3: CASSRDQGVSSNQPQHF
V: TRBV5-1; D: TRBD1; J: TRBJ1-1; size: NA; DNA: TGCGCCAGCAGGCCGGGACAGGAGAACACTGAAGCTTTCTTT; CDR3: CASRPGQENTEAFF
V: TRBV15; D: TRBD1; J: TRBJ2-1; size: NA; DNA: TGTGCTGCGCAGGGGGCCATGACAAATGAGCAGTTCTTC; CDR3: CAAQGAMTNEQFF
V: TRBV27; D: NA; J: TRBJ2-7; size: NA; DNA: TGTGCCAGCAGTTTAGGTCAGGGGTTCTCCTACGAGCAGTACTTC; CDR3: CASSLGQGFSYEQYF
V: TRBV10-3; D: NA; J: TRBJ1-5; size: NA; DNA: TGTGCCATCAGGACGGACAGACCCAATAGCAATCAGCCCCAGCATTTT; CDR3: CAIRTDRPNSNQPQHF
V: TRBV2; D: TRBD1; J: TRBJ2-1; size: NA; DNA: TGTGCCAGTACTACCAGGGGGTCCTACAATGAGCAGTTCTTC; CDR3: CASTTRGSYNEQFF